This T cell receptor beta chain was captured by sequencing in a study of T cell responses to AZD1222 COVID-19 vaccine (dated by TCRdb to the early 2020s). Turning to the overall study: TCR sequencing covered about 230 trial participants: 207 given two doses of AZD1222 and about 26 given two doses of MenACWY control vaccine. Trial participants were enrolled by age into subgroups of 18-55, 56-69 and 70-plus years, and approximately 150, 30 and 60 TCR-sequenced participants, respectively, were included in these subgroups.

Comments on this clone: Its binding antigen is unknown. Qualities for individual bases were not recorded, and no much larger clone is one base off.

The sample's time point label is to be understood as: baseline before first vaccination. The treatment or condition label, read with the paper, signifies: meningococcal conjugate vaccine given as trial control. Samples from vaccinated people were obtained from the UK trials COV001 and COV002, which included a single-blind randomized controlled phase 2/3 trial of AZD1222 (ChAdOx1 nCoV-19) in healthy adults. For TCRbeta chain sequencing, PBMC samples from trial participants were taken at day 0 and at day 28 after the second dose. From the cysteine through the phenylalanine, the CDR3 covers 15 amino acids. Solely the CDR3 DNA is kept, with 45 bases framed from the first base. V gives up 0 bases and J gives up 0 bases, and the segment between their germline ends measures 7 bases. In the germline V gene, CDR1 corresponds to SGHRS and CDR2 to YFSETQ. The paper as a whole reports these results and caveats: Reportedly, close to half of the unique spike-specific TCRs recognized epitopes lying outside the regions that are mutated in the B.1.351 and B.1.1.7 variants. Because no day 14 peak-response samples were available, repertoires were characterized only after the peak T cell response. In the small 56-69-year group, the increase in depth fell short of significance, most likely because of low power. Conclusions about previously exposed vaccinees were limited because only six AZD1222 recipients were SARS-CoV-2 seropositive at baseline. Participants were mostly white British and included more females than males, and it was suggested by the authors that clonal diversity may have been underestimated. A significant rise in spike-specific TCR breadth and depth was observed after two AZD1222 doses relative to day 0 and relative to MenACWY recipients. The vaccine-associated CD4 TCRs covered the entire spike protein, and the dominant responses fell in regions 160-218 and 743-854.

The CDR3 regions of human TCRbeta chains were analyzed by immunosequencing. As for how the authors treated the data: Repertoire TCRs were matched against a reference library of SARS-CoV-2-specific TCRs generated with the MIRA antigen-specificity platform. Breadth meant the fraction of unique TCRs that were SARS-CoV-2-associated, whereas depth meant the fraction of total T cells that were SARS-CoV-2-associated. Using the MIRA data, each spike-specific TCR was mapped to the spike region that the TCR reacts to and placed in a CD4 or CD8 class. Log10-transformed breadth and depth values were compared by one-way ANOVA with Sidak's multiple comparisons tests. TCRdb's version of the immuneACCESS table is confined to in-frame rearrangements and falls short of the full clone set. An unresolved V gene accounts for under half of the shortfall where checked; the remainder is of unknown origin. The D gene and trimming were derived from the DNA, and the V and J assignments and clone size from that table. Counted in this sample were approximately 49,000 clones; roughly 84% of them appeared once. The biggest ten clones account for about 20% of the sample.

This receptor was identified in an adult in good health. The sequencing used peripheral blood, collected on day 0 of MenACWY control vaccination. The receptor chain draws on TRBV5-1 and TRBJ2-1; no confident D gene assignment can be made. The DNA sequence is given as TGCGCCAGCAGCTTGGAGGCTAGCTCCTACAATGAGCAGTTCTTC. This gives the protein CASSLEASSYNEQFF.